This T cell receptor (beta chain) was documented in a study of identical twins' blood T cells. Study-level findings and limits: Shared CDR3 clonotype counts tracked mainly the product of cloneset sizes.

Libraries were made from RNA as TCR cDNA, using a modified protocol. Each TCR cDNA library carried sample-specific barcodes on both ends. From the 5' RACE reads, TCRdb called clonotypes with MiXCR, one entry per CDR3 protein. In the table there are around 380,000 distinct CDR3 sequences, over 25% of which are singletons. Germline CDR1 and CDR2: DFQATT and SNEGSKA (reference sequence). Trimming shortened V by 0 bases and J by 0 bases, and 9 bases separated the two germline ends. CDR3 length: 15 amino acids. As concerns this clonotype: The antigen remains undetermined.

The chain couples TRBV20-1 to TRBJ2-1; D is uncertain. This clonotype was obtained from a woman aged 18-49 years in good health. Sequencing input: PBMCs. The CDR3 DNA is TGCAGTGCTAGAGATGGAAAGACCTCCTACAATGAGCAGTTCTTC. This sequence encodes CSARDGKTSYNEQFF.